Following are 32 T cell receptor beta chains from one sample sequenced in a study of T cell responses to AZD1222 COVID-19 vaccine. Assay: immunoSEQ multiplex PCR; the TCRdb copy retains only in-frame clones and omits some. Of 150,000 to 180,000 clones in the sample, 88% were seen once. The sample in question was peripheral blood, obtained on day 0 of AZD1222 vaccination. The origin of the receptors is an adult in good health.

This clone occurred a few times. The rearrangement joins TRBV2 to TRBJ1-2, with 8 nucleotides matching TRBD1. This CDR3 region has 15 residues. V lost 5 bases, J lost 2 bases, and 7 bases stayed unmatched. Per the germline V gene, CDR1 is SNHLY and CDR2 is FYNNEI. The CDR3 loop is CASSYRDRTNYGYTF. The CDR3 coding sequence is TGTGCCAGCAGTTACCGGGACAGGACGAACTATGGCTACACCTTC.

This clone appeared a few times. This chain connects TRBV6-4 to TRBJ2-1; 10 positions agree with TRBD1. CDR3 length: 15 amino acids. In germline, CDR1 is MRHNA, CDR2 SNTAGT. J gave up 4 bases and V 5 bases, and 5 bases lay outside the gene matches. The CDR3 nucleotides are TGTGCCAGCAGTCTGGGACAGGGGTTATACAATGAGCAGTTCTTC. Encoded protein: CASSLGQGLYNEQFF.

The chain uses TRBV12-3 or TRBV12-4 and TRBJ1-2; no reliable D call. The V end was cut by 4 bases, the J end by 5 bases, with 8 bases between. The CDR3 is 12 residues long. The CDR3 bases are TGTGCCAGCAGTTCCGGGCTATATGGCTACACCTTC. It specifies CASSSGLYGYTF.

V usage is TRBV7-2 and J usage is TRBJ1-6; tentatively, D is TRBD1 (6 bases). Germline values: CDR1 SGHTA, CDR2 FQGNSA. This CDR3 contains 15 residues. Trimming left V 1 base short and J 7 bases short, with 11 bases between. The CDR3 nucleotides are TGTGCCAGCAGCTTAGTAGGGGGGAAGAATTCACCCCTCCACTTT. This sequence encodes CASSLVGGKNSPLHF.

The chain joins TRBV5-4 to TRBJ1-6, with a possible D match to TRBD1 (6 bases). Germline values: CDR1 SGHNT, CDR2 YYREEE (reference sequence). The ends were cut back, 3 bases at V and 10 bases at J, with 20 bases in the middle. This CDR3 has 16 residues. CDR3 DNA: TGTGCCAGCAGCTCATTGGATATGGGGGCAGGATCACCCCTCCACTTT. It yields the protein CASSSLDMGAGSPLHF.

The CDR3 nucleotides are TGTGCCAGCAGCTTATCTGTTGGGCAGCCCCAGCATTTT. It encodes CASSLSVGQPQHF. The gene calls are TRBV7-2 and TRBJ1-5; D not certain. Germline CDR1 and CDR2: SGHTA and FQGNSA. The V end was cut by 2 bases, the J end by 7 bases, with 9 bases between. The CDR3 contains 13 residues. Drawing the rest from reference TRBV7-2 and TRBJ1-5, the complete variable domain is GAGVSQSPSNKVTEKGKDVELRCDPISGHTALYWYRQSLGQGLEFLIYFQGNSAPDKSGLPSDRFSAERTGGSVSTLTIQRTQQEDSAVYLCASSLSVGQPQHFGDGTRLSIL.

V usage is TRBV6-6 and J usage is TRBJ1-1; 9 bases agree with TRBD1. After removal of 4 bases from V and 4 bases from J, the junction contained 4 bases not matched to a gene. This CDR3 spans 14 amino acids. Looked up from germline, CDR1 is MNHNY and CDR2 is SVGAGI (reference sequence). CDR3 in amino acids: CASSSQGARTEAFF. The DNA for the CDR3 is TGTGCCAGCAGTTCACAGGGGGCGCGCACTGAAGCTTTCTTT.

V usage is TRBV4-3 and J usage is TRBJ2-3, with D tentatively TRBD1 or TRBD2 (5 bases each). Germline-derived CDR1 and CDR2 are LGHNA and YSLEER. The V end was cut by 2 bases, the J end by 5 bases, with 8 bases between. There are 13 residues in the CDR3. The CDR3 loop reads CASSQLRGDTQYF. The CDR3 DNA follows: TGCGCCAGCAGCCAATTGAGGGGAGATACGCAGTATTTT.

The chain combines TRBV5-1 with TRBJ1-4; D not resolved. From germline, CDR1 is SGHRS and CDR2 YFSETQ. The V end lost 2 bases, the J end lost 0 bases, and 8 bases lay between the germline ends. The CDR3 extends over 15 amino acids. CDR3 loop: CASSFSSATNEKLFF. The CDR3, as DNA: TGCGCCAGCAGCTTTTCATCTGCAACTAATGAAAAACTGTTTTTT.

The chain is built from TRBV12-3 or TRBV12-4 and TRBJ1-1, with a tentative D call TRBD1 (5 bases). CDR3 length: 13 residues. V was trimmed by 3 bases and J by 1 base, leaving 6 bases between them. DNA of the CDR3: TGTGCCAGCAGTTTTGACAGGAACACTGAAGCTTTCTTT. Residues: CASSFDRNTEAFF.

CDR3 loop: CASSVQGAHGQPQHF. The CDR3 DNA is TGTGCCAGTAGTGTACAGGGGGCGCATGGCCAGCCCCAGCATTTT. This chain joins TRBV19 and TRBJ1-5; 9 nucleotides agree with TRBD1. From germline, CDR1 is LNHDA and CDR2 SQIVND (reference sequence). With 5 bases clipped from V and 7 bases from J, the junction kept 9 bases outside the gene matches. This CDR3 region has 15 residues.

CDR3 coding DNA: TGTGCCAGCAGTTACCAAATGGGGTTTCAGGGCACTGAAGCTTTCTTT. Its protein product is CASSYQMGFQGTEAFF. The genes are TRBV6-5 and TRBJ1-1; D perhaps matches TRBD1 (5 bases). The CDR3 contains 16 residues. Germline V gives CDR1 MNHEY, CDR2 SVGAGI. Between the trimmed V and J ends, which lost 2 bases and 4 bases, there was a span of 17 bases.

V and J are TRBV28 and TRBJ2-2, with D possibly matching TRBD1 (5 bases). This CDR3 region has 15 residues. The ends were cut back, 3 bases at V and 2 bases at J, with 10 bases in the middle. The germline V gene has CDR1 MDHEN and CDR2 SYDVKM. The CDR3 coding sequence is TGTGCCAGCAGTTTTCTCCAGGGTAACACCGGGGAGCTGTTTTTT. Translation gives CASSFLQGNTGELFF.

V is TRBV12-3 or TRBV12-4 and J is TRBJ2-7; D unclear. V gave up 2 bases and J gave up 9 bases, with 2 bases separating them. The CDR3 is made up of 9 amino acids. The CDR3 region is CASSLRQYF. CDR3 bases: TGTGCCAGCAGTTTACGGCAGTACTTC.

This clone was picked up one time. The CDR3 region has the DNA TGTGCCAGCAGTGAGGCTTGGACAGAGTACAATGAGCAGTTCTTC. Translation gives CASSEAWTEYNEQFF. The V gene is TRBV6-1, the J gene TRBJ2-1; D might be TRBD1 (6 bases). V shed 3 bases and J shed 4 bases, with 13 bases lying between them. CDR3 length equals 15 residues. Germline values: CDR1 MNHNS, CDR2 SASEGT.

This rearrangement joins TRBV5-1 to TRBJ2-5; no firm D call. CDR3 length: 15 amino acids. V was pared by 0 bases and J by 1 base, with 10 bases between. The germline V gene encodes CDR1 SGHRS and CDR2 YFSETQ. The CDR3 sequence: CASSLGSGIQETQYF. The CDR3 coding sequence is TGCGCCAGCAGCTTGGGTTCAGGAATCCAAGAGACCCAGTACTTC. The whole variable domain, remainder taken from reference TRBV5-1 and TRBJ2-5, is KAGVTQTPRYLIKTRGQQVTLSCSPISGHRSVSWYQQTPGQGLQFLFEYFSETQRNKGNFPGRFSGRQFSNSRSEMNVSTLELGDSALYLCASSLGSGIQETQYFGPGTRLLVL.

This sequence joins TRBV6-2 or TRBV6-3 and TRBJ2-7, with D possibly matching TRBD2 (5 bases). The CDR3 is 13 amino acids. CDR1 is MNHEY, CDR2 SVGEGT, per germline. The V and J ends lost 2 bases and 3 bases respectively, with 8 bases between them. The CDR3 protein is CASSYDYSYEQYF. DNA for the CDR3: TGTGCCAGCAGTTACGACTACAGCTACGAGCAGTACTTC.

The CDR3 loop reads CASSQVRGDTEAFF. In DNA form, the CDR3 reads TGTGCCAGCAGCCAAGTTCGGGGGGACACTGAAGCTTTCTTT. V and J are TRBV3-1 (or the pseudogene TRBV3-2) and TRBJ1-1; D is possibly TRBD1 (5 bases). V was pared by 1 base and J by 3 bases, with 9 bases between. The germline CDR1 and CDR2 sequences are LGHDT and YNNKEL (reference sequence). This CDR3 region has 14 residues.

The chain couples TRBV28 to TRBJ1-6; no clear D gene. Germline V gene sequence: CDR1 MDHEN, CDR2 SYDVKM. Deletions cut 8 bases from V and 7 bases from J, with 12 bases between. The CDR3 is 13 amino acids. The CDR3 loop is CASLDGRNSPLHF. The CDR3 DNA reads as TGTGCCAGCCTTGACGGAAGGAATTCACCCCTCCACTTT.

V and J are TRBV4-1 and TRBJ1-4; TRBD1 is a possible D gene (6 bases). CDR3 size: 16 residues. Trimming stripped 3 bases from V and 4 bases from J, with 15 bases between. Germline V lookup: CDR1 MGHRA, CDR2 YSYEKL. The CDR3 DNA reads TGCGCCAGCAGCCATACGCTTAGGACAGTTAATGAAAAACTGTTTTTT. This sequence encodes CASSHTLRTVNEKLFF.

The CDR3 is CASSYDRNTEAFF. The CDR3 DNA reads TGCGCCAGCAGCTACGACAGGAACACTGAAGCTTTCTTT. This chain uses TRBV5-1 with TRBJ1-1; D may be TRBD1 (5 bases). Germline assignment: CDR1 SGHRS and CDR2 YFSETQ. Trimming removed 3 bases from V and 1 base from J, with 7 bases in between. This CDR3 spans 13 amino acids.

As regards this clone: The junction and the germline gene differ at one end; a read error may be behind it. The J gene is TRBJ1-6, the V gene TRBV7-2; D possibly corresponds to TRBD1 (6 bases). Germline-derived CDR1 and CDR2 are SGHTA and FQGNSA. The CDR3 sequence is 13 residues long. The chain's CDR3 is CASSLEQGAPPHF. Written as DNA, the CDR3 is TGTGCCAGCAGCTTAGAACAGGGAGCTCCCCCCCACTTT.

This clone came up a few times. The chain is built from TRBV27 and TRBJ1-3; D is unclear. CDR1 and CDR2 (germline): MNHEY, SMNVEV (reference sequence). There are 17 residues in the CDR3. The germline V and J ends were trimmed by 4 bases and 1 base, with 17 bases remaining between them. CDR3 residues: CASSYYQFRWSGNTIYF. CDR3 sequence (DNA): TGTGCCAGCAGTTATTACCAGTTCAGGTGGTCTGGAAACACCATATATTTT.

This clone is a singleton in its sample. The V and J genes are TRBV6-5 and TRBJ2-2; possibly TRBD1 for D (6 bases). Trimming shortened V by 6 bases and J by 2 bases, and 7 bases separated the two germline ends. The germline V gene has CDR1 MNHEY and CDR2 SVGAGI. This CDR3 spans 13 amino acids. This CDR3 is CASRGTNTGELFF. CDR3 nucleotides: TGTGCCAGCAGAGGGACAAACACCGGGGAGCTGTTTTTT.

This clone showed up just a few times. The chain uses TRBV11-2 and TRBJ2-7; maybe TRBD2 (6 bases). Looked up from germline, CDR1 is SGHAT and CDR2 is FQNNGV. The CDR3 is made up of 16 amino acids. V was trimmed by 1 base and J by 0 bases, leaving 13 bases between them. The CDR3 reads CASSLAGQGGSYEQYF. The DNA for the CDR3 is TGTGCCAGCAGCTTAGCGGGGCAGGGAGGCTCCTACGAGCAGTACTTC.

V gene TRBV5-1 combines with J gene TRBJ1-2; D remains ambiguous. The CDR3 is made up of 13 amino acids. V dropped 4 bases and J dropped 8 bases, with 15 bases sitting between them. Germline V gene sequence: CDR1 SGHRS, CDR2 YFSETQ. The chain's CDR3 is CASSLDGSGGYTF. The CDR3 DNA reads as TGCGCCAGCAGCCTGGACGGATCAGGCGGCTACACCTTC.

The gene calls are TRBV6-5 and TRBJ1-4; TRBD1 is a possible D gene (6 bases). Germline V gene lookup returns CDR1 MNHEY and CDR2 SVGAGI. This CDR3 comprises 14 residues. Trimming removed 6 bases at V and 3 bases at J, with 11 bases between. The CDR3 sequence: CASSWDMANEKLFF. The CDR3 coding sequence is TGTGCCAGCAGCTGGGACATGGCTAATGAAAAACTGTTTTTT.

V and J are TRBV11-2 and TRBJ1-1; D may be TRBD1 (5 bases). Germline V gene lookup returns CDR1 SGHAT and CDR2 FQNNGV. The CDR3 loop spans 15 amino acids. V was shortened by 5 bases and J by 5 bases, with 18 bases between the two germline ends. The CDR3 sequence: CASSPRAGGVTEAFF. In DNA form, the CDR3 reads TGTGCCAGCAGCCCCCGTGCGGGGGGTGTGACTGAAGCTTTCTTT.

V usage is TRBV19 and J usage is TRBJ2-5; D might be TRBD1 (6 bases). Germline CDR1 is LNHDA and CDR2 is SQIVND (reference sequence). V was trimmed by 6 bases and J by 5 bases, leaving 13 bases between them. The CDR3 is made up of 13 amino acids. CDR3 sequence (DNA): TGTGCCAGTAGGGGCAGGGGATCGGAGACCCAGTACTTC. Translated: CASRGRGSETQYF. Together with reference TRBV19 and TRBJ2-5, the CDR3 gives the full variable domain: DGGITQSPKYLFRKEGQNVTLSCEQNLNHDAMYWYRQDPGQGLRLIYYSQIVNDFQKGDIAEGYSVSREKKESFPLTVTSAQKNPTAFYLCASRGRGSETQYFGPGTRLLVL.

CDR3 residues: CASSLQGLDTGELFF. In DNA form, the CDR3 reads TGTGCCAGCAGTTTACAGGGGCTGGACACCGGGGAGCTGTTTTTT. This chain joins TRBV6-6 and TRBJ2-2; 7 nucleotides agree with TRBD1. Germline loops: CDR1 MNHNY, CDR2 SVGAGI (reference sequence). The junction had 5 bases not matched to a gene; V was cut back by 4 bases and J by 3 bases. The CDR3 loop spans 15 amino acids.

V is TRBV7-8 and J is TRBJ1-2; TRBD1 matches 8 bases. The CDR3 length is 13 residues. CDR1 is SGHVS, CDR2 FQNEAQ, per germline. Germline trimming cut 6 bases from V and 3 bases from J; bases unmatched to any gene: 3. For the CDR3, the DNA is TGTGCCAGCAGTCGACAGGGGTACTATGGCTACACCTTC. This codes for CASSRQGYYGYTF.

V usage is TRBV25-1 and J usage is TRBJ1-2; D gene unclear. Per the germline V gene, CDR1 is MGHDK and CDR2 is SYGVNS. V was shortened by 2 bases and J by 0 bases, with 7 bases between the two germline ends. The length of the CDR3 is 14 residues. The CDR3 nucleotides are TGTGCCAGCAGTGAACATCAGCCTAACTATGGCTACACCTTC. Amino acids: CASSEHQPNYGYTF.